The 29 T cell receptor beta chains presented below share a single source sample, sequenced in a study of beta chain features in type 1 diabetes. Every isolated RNA sample was fully reverse transcribed, so sequencing captured expressed TCRB transcripts. This table comes from immunoSEQ multiplex PCR, and its TCRdb copy is limited to in-frame clones, with some not included. The sample contains some 150,000 clones, approximately 10% of which appear only once. Sample: central memory CD4+ T cells from blood. These receptors were obtained from a woman aged 40 to 49 in good health.

V gene TRBV29-1 combines with J gene TRBJ1-2; 7 bases fit TRBD1. The CDR3 is 11 amino acids. The V and J ends lost 7 bases and 8 bases, in that order; junction bases with no gene match: 7. Germline assignment: CDR1 SQVTM and CDR2 ANQGSEA. CDR3 in amino acids: CSGGGLTGYTF. The DNA for the CDR3 is TGCAGCGGAGGGGGCTTGACGGGCTACACCTTC.

V is TRBV7-2 and J is TRBJ1-4, with D perhaps matching TRBD1 (5 bases). The CDR3 consists of 15 residues. V was clipped by 1 base and J by 8 bases, with 14 bases between them. The germline V gene has CDR1 SGHTA and CDR2 FQGNSA. The CDR3 coding sequence is TGTGCCAGCAGCTTAGGTCCAGGGAAGACGGAAAAACTGTTTTTT. It translates to CASSLGPGKTEKLFF.

The V gene is TRBV27, the J gene TRBJ1-1; tentative D call: TRBD1 (5 bases). V lost 7 bases and J 1 base, leaving 16 bases between the germline ends. Germline V gene lookup returns CDR1 MNHEY and CDR2 SMNVEV (reference sequence). This CDR3 is 15 amino acids long. The DNA of the CDR3 is TGTGCCAGCATCCCTTGGAATACAGGGAACACTGAAGCTTTCTTT. Translating it yields CASIPWNTGNTEAFF.

This clone was found a few times. The chain uses TRBV27 and TRBJ2-1; D unclear. The CDR3 is 16 amino acids. V shed 6 bases and J shed 3 bases, with 18 bases lying between them. Germline V gene data show CDR1 as MNHEY and CDR2 as SMNVEV (reference sequence). CDR3 DNA sequence: TGTGCCAGCAGACCCTCTCCCCCCCGGGTCTACAATGAGCAGTTCTTC. This sequence encodes CASRPSPPRVYNEQFF.

The chain carries TRBV5-1 and TRBJ2-2, with D perhaps matching TRBD2 (6 bases). This CDR3 has 15 residues. V dropped 4 bases and J dropped 1 base, with 11 bases sitting between them. Germline V gene lookup returns CDR1 SGHRS and CDR2 YFSETQ. The CDR3 DNA is TGCGCCAGCAGCCAAAGCGGGTGGAACACCGGGGAGCTGTTTTTT. As protein: CASSQSGWNTGELFF.

The chain links TRBV5-6 to TRBJ2-5; D is possibly TRBD1 (6 bases). Trimming pared 3 bases from V and 5 bases from J, leaving 11 bases between. The CDR3 length is 13 residues. Germline lookup yields CDR1 SGHDT and CDR2 YYEEEE. For the CDR3, the DNA is TGTGCCAGCAGCTCTGGGGGCTGGGAGACCCAGTACTTC. This gives the protein CASSSGGWETQYF.

To note about this clone: Distinct nucleotide sequences in the sample also encode this CDR3. V gene TRBV2 combines with J gene TRBJ2-1, with D uncertain. Germline loops: CDR1 SNHLY, CDR2 FYNNEI. The ends were cut back, 1 base at V and 2 bases at J, with 3 bases in the middle. There are 13 residues in the CDR3. CDR3 nucleotides: TGTGCCAGCAGTGAAGGCGCCTACAATGAGCAGTTCTTC. This codes for CASSEGAYNEQFF. The variable domain in full, with the rest retrieved from reference TRBV2 and TRBJ2-1, is EPEVTQTPSHQVTQMGQEVILRCVPISNHLYFYWYRQILGQKVEFLVSFYNNEISEKSEIFDDQFSVERPDGSNFTLKIRSTKLEDSAMYFCASSEGAYNEQFFGPGTRLTVL.

This chain joins TRBV27 and TRBJ2-1, with 11 bases lining up with TRBD1. Germline values: CDR1 MNHEY, CDR2 SMNVEV (reference sequence). There are 13 residues in the CDR3. Losses at the gene ends were 6 bases for V and 12 bases for J; bases not matched to a gene: 7. The CDR3 loop reads CASSLDRGRRQFF. Written as DNA, the CDR3 is TGTGCCAGCAGCTTGGACAGGGGGCGCCGGCAGTTCTTC.

The chain recombines TRBV10-3 with TRBJ2-3; the D is unclear. The CDR3 is 14 amino acids. V shed 6 bases and J shed 4 bases, with 14 bases lying between them. CDR1 ENHRY and CDR2 SYGVKD come from the germline V gene. The CDR3 region is CAIRNAGSADTQYF. The CDR3 bases are TGTGCCATCAGGAACGCCGGTTCCGCAGATACGCAGTATTTT.

This chain joins TRBV11-2 and TRBJ2-7; D might be TRBD2 (5 bases). Trimming left V 3 bases short and J 0 bases short, with 9 bases between. The CDR3 contains 14 residues. Per germline, CDR1 SGHAT and CDR2 FQNNGV. This CDR3 is CASSFTGSSYEQYF. CDR3 nucleotide sequence: TGTGCCAGCAGCTTCACGGGGAGCTCCTACGAGCAGTACTTC.

This clone was seen only a few times. The chain recombines TRBV7-6 with TRBJ2-7; 8 nucleotides align to TRBD2. The germline V gene has CDR1 SGHVS and CDR2 FNYEAQ. V lost 5 bases, J lost 2 bases, and 11 bases stayed unmatched. The CDR3 has 16 residues. The CDR3 region has the DNA TGTGCCAGCAGCCGTAGCGCGGGGGGCAGAACCTACGAGCAGTACTTC. Its translation: CASSRSAGGRTYEQYF.

This chain joins TRBV5-1 and TRBJ2-7; perhaps TRBD2 as D (6 bases). V was clipped by 4 bases and J by 2 bases, with 13 bases between them. The germline V gene encodes CDR1 SGHRS and CDR2 YFSETQ. The CDR3 totals 14 residues. The CDR3 DNA sequence: TGCGCCAGCAGCGGTTCGGGGGTCCCCTACGAGCAGTACTTC. It translates to CASSGSGVPYEQYF.

This clone has more than one count but fewer than ten. This chain connects TRBV2 to TRBJ2-5; D not resolved. The V and J ends lost 4 bases and 3 bases respectively, with 9 bases between them. Germline V gene lookup returns CDR1 SNHLY and CDR2 FYNNEI. The CDR3 consists of 13 residues. For the CDR3, the DNA is TGTGCCAGCAGTGTAACAGCAGAAGAGACCCAGTACTTC. Protein product: CASSVTAEETQYF.

The chain is built from TRBV5-1 and TRBJ1-2; unclear D gene. The CDR3 consists of 15 residues. V shed 3 bases and J shed 7 bases, with 19 bases lying between them. Germline V gives CDR1 SGHRS, CDR2 YFSETQ. The CDR3 DNA reads as TGCGCCAGCAGCTGGAGGGCAGGAGGGTCGGTTGGCTACACCTTC. It translates to CASSWRAGGSVGYTF. Looking up the rest from reference TRBV5-1 and TRBJ1-2 gives the full variable domain: KAGVTQTPRYLIKTRGQQVTLSCSPISGHRSVSWYQQTPGQGLQFLFEYFSETQRNKGNFPGRFSGRQFSNSRSEMNVSTLELGDSALYLCASSWRAGGSVGYTFGSGTRLTVV.

As regards this clone: This may stem from a read error, because a much larger clone lies one nucleotide away. This chain uses TRBV9 with TRBJ2-2; 9 bases are a match to TRBD2. Per germline, CDR1 SGDLS and CDR2 YYNGEE. This CDR3 is built from 15 residues. V lost 3 bases and J lost 0; bases outside the gene matches: 0. The CDR3 DNA reads TGTGCCAGCAGCGGACTAGCGGCGAACACCGGGGAGCTGTTTTTT. Residues: CASSGLAANTGELFF.

This clone appeared a few times. This chain uses TRBV4-2 with TRBJ1-2, with a possible D match to TRBD1 (5 bases). Trimming shortened V by 4 bases and J by 6 bases, and 9 bases separated the two germline ends. There are 12 residues in the CDR3. Germline CDR1 and CDR2: LGHNA and YNFKEQ. The CDR3 DNA follows: TGTGCCAGCAGCCCCTGGGGGGATGGCTACACCTTC. This sequence encodes CASSPWGDGYTF.

V gene TRBV5-1 combines with J gene TRBJ2-1, with TRBD1 identical over 7 bases. Looked up from germline, CDR1 is SGHRS and CDR2 is YFSETQ. The trim removed 0 bases at V and 3 bases at J, leaving 0 bases unmatched. CDR3 length equals 14 residues. The CDR3 DNA is TGCGCCAGCAGCTTGGGGACAGGCTACAATGAGCAGTTCTTC. Its protein product is CASSLGTGYNEQFF.

The sample holds many counts of this clone. The V and J genes are TRBV7-9 and TRBJ2-5; D is perhaps TRBD2 (7 bases). Germline assignment: CDR1 SEHNR and CDR2 FQNEAQ (reference sequence). The CDR3 is 13 residues long. V was trimmed by 5 bases and J by 5 bases, leaving 12 bases between them. The CDR3 reads CASSRGREETQYF. The CDR3 DNA sequence: TGTGCCAGCAGCCGGGGGCGGGAGGAGACCCAGTACTTC.

This clone was observed a handful of times. The chain is built from TRBV29-1 and TRBJ2-2; tentative D call: TRBD1 (6 bases). Trimming cost V 4 bases and J 3 bases, with 15 bases left between them. Germline CDR1 is SQVTM and CDR2 is ANQGSEA. This CDR3 region has 15 residues. CDR3 sequence reads: CSVGQARGYTGELFF. The CDR3 DNA follows: TGCAGCGTTGGACAGGCCAGGGGTTACACCGGGGAGCTGTTTTTT.

This clone was seen ten or more times. V gene TRBV6-6 combines with J gene TRBJ2-7, with TRBD1 matching 10 bases. V trimming: 8 bases; J trimming: 2 bases; junction bases outside the gene matches: 6. This CDR3 has 14 residues. From germline, CDR1 is MNHNY and CDR2 SVGAGI (reference sequence). CDR3 protein: CASRDGQGAYEQYF. The DNA for the CDR3 is TGTGCCAGCCGGGATGGACAGGGGGCCTACGAGCAGTACTTC.

This clone appeared a few times. V gene TRBV19 combines with J gene TRBJ1-4; possible D gene TRBD1, 6 bases. This CDR3 spans 14 amino acids. V lost 6 bases to trimming and J lost 8 bases, with 16 bases between them. Per the germline V gene, CDR1 is LNHDA and CDR2 is SQIVND (reference sequence). For the CDR3, the DNA is TGTGCCAGTAGCATTCTACGGGACAACGAAAAACTGTTTTTT. It encodes CASSILRDNEKLFF.

Notes on this clone: At one end, the junction sequence differs from germline, possibly due to a read error. V gene TRBV2 combines with J gene TRBJ2-7, with 8 bases that match TRBD1. The CDR3 covers 12 residues. Germline CDR1 reads SNHLY; CDR2 reads FYNNEI. CDR3 nucleotide sequence: TGTGCCAGCAGGATACCCGGACAGGGAGTCTCCTTC. Translated: CASRIPGQGVSF.

The chain links TRBV7-9 to TRBJ1-2, with D possibly being TRBD1 (5 bases). Germline assignment: CDR1 SEHNR and CDR2 FQNEAQ (reference sequence). The CDR3 is 15 amino acids. V was trimmed by 5 bases and J by 2 bases, leaving 15 bases between them. In DNA form, the CDR3 reads TGTGCCAGCAGCCTCCCGCGGGGGGGGAACTATGGCTACACCTTC. Its translation is CASSLPRGGNYGYTF.

The chain joins TRBV7-2 to TRBJ1-2; D perhaps matches TRBD1 (6 bases). The CDR3 runs 14 residues. Germline V gene data show CDR1 as SGHTA and CDR2 as FQGNSA. V lost 3 bases and J 0 bases, leaving 8 bases between the germline ends. The CDR3 DNA reads as TGTGCCAGCAGCTTGGACAGATCTAACTATGGCTACACCTTC. Amino acid sequence: CASSLDRSNYGYTF.

The chain carries TRBV7-9 and TRBJ1-4; 7 nucleotides line up with TRBD1. V trimming: 0 bases; J trimming: 6 bases; junction bases outside the gene matches: 13. This CDR3 region has 18 residues. Germline lookup yields CDR1 SEHNR and CDR2 FQNEAQ (reference sequence). CDR3 DNA sequence: TGTGCCAGCAGCTTAGCGTTTTACAGAGGGACAGCGGATGAAAAACTGTTTTTT. It codes for CASSLAFYRGTADEKLFF.

The rearrangement links TRBV13 to TRBJ1-2; 7 bases fit TRBD1. The CDR3 length is 17 residues. CDR1 PRHDT and CDR2 FYEKMQ come from the germline V gene (reference sequence). V lost 5 bases and J lost 0; bases outside the gene matches: 12. Here the CDR3 reads CASSPRQGRSPNYGYTF. The CDR3, as DNA: TGTGCCAGCAGCCCCCGACAGGGACGTTCCCCTAACTATGGCTACACCTTC.

The chain has TRBV14 and TRBJ2-2; tentatively, D is TRBD2 (7 bases). Germline V lookup: CDR1 SGHDN, CDR2 FVKESK. There are 16 residues in the CDR3. V shed 4 bases and J shed 3 bases, with 15 bases lying between them. CDR3 nucleotide sequence: TGTGCCAGCAGCCGAATCGGGGGGCAGGACACCGGGGAGCTGTTTTTT. It specifies CASSRIGGQDTGELFF.

The CDR3 protein is CASSISQNRGNTEAFF. As DNA, the CDR3 is TGTGCCAGTAGTATATCCCAAAACAGGGGGAACACTGAAGCTTTCTTT. This chain uses TRBV19 with TRBJ1-1; 7 bases map to TRBD1. The CDR3 is 16 residues long. V was clipped by 2 bases and J by 1 base; unmatched bases: 7. CDR1 and CDR2 (germline): LNHDA, SQIVND (reference sequence).

This sequence joins TRBV5-1 and TRBJ2-5; 10 bases are a match to TRBD1. V lost 4 bases and J lost 5; bases outside the gene matches: 14. There are 17 residues in the CDR3. Germline V gene lookup returns CDR1 SGHRS and CDR2 YFSETQ. This CDR3 is CASSLHIRDRGSETQYF. In DNA form, the CDR3 reads TGCGCCAGCAGCCTCCATATCCGGGACAGGGGTTCGGAGACCCAGTACTTC.